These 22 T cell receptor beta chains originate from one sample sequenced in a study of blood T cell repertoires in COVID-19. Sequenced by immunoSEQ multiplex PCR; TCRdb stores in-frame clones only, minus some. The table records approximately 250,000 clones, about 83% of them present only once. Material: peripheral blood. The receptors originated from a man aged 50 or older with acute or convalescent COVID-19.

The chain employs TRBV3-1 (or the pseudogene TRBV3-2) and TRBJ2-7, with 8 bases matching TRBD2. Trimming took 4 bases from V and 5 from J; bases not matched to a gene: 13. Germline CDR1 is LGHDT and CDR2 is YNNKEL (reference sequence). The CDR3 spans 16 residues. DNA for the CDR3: TGTGCCAGCAGCCCCCGGGGTAGCGGGGAACTCCACGAGCAGTACTTC. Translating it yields CASSPRGSGELHEQYF.

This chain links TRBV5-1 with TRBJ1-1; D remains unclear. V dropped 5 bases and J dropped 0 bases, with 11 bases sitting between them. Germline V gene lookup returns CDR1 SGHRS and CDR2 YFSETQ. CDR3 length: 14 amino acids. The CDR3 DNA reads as TGCGCCAGCAGGGGCAGTCTCATGAACACTGAAGCTTTCTTT. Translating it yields CASRGSLMNTEAFF.

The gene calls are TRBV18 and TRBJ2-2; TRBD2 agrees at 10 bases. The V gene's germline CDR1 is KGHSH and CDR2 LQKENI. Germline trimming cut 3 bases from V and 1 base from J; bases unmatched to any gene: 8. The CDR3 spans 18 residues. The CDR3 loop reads CASSPEILAGLNTGELFF. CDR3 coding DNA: TGTGCCAGCTCACCGGAAATACTAGCGGGGTTGAACACCGGGGAGCTGTTTTTT. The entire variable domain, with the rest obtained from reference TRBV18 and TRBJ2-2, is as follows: NAGVMQNPRHLVRRRGQEARLRCSPMKGHSHVYWYRQLPEEGLKFMVYLQKENIIDESGMPKERFSAEFPKEGPSILRIQQVVRGDSAAYFCASSPEILAGLNTGELFFGEGSRLTVL.

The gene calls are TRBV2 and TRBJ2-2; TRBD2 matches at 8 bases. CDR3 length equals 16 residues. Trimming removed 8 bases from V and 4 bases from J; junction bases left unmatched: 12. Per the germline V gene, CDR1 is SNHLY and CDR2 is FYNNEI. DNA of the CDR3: TGTGCCAGCTGGGCTGGACGGGGGGGCGTCACCGGGGAGCTGTTTTTT. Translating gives CASWAGRGGVTGELFF.

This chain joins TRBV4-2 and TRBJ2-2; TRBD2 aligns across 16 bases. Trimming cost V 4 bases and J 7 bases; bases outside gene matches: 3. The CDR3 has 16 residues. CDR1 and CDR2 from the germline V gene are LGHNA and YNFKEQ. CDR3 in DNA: TGTGCCAGCAGCCGGGGACTAGCGGGAGGGATCGGGGAGCTGTTTTTT. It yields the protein CASSRGLAGGIGELFF.

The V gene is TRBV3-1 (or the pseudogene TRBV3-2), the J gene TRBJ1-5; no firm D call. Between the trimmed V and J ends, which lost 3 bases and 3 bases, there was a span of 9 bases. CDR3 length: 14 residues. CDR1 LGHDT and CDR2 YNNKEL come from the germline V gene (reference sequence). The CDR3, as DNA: TGTGCCAGCAGCCATGGGCAGTTCAATCAGCCCCAGCATTTT. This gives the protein CASSHGQFNQPQHF.

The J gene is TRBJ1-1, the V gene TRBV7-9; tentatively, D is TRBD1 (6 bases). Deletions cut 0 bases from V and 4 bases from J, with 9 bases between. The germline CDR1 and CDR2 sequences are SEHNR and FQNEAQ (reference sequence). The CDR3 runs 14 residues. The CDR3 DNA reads TGTGCCAGCAGCTTAGCACAGGGTGGCACTGAAGCTTTCTTT. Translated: CASSLAQGGTEAFF.

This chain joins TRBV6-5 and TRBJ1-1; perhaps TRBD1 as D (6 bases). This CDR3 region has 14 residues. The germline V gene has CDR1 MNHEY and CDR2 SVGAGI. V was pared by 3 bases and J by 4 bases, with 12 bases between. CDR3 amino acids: CASSYSIGGTEAFF. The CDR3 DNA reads TGTGCCAGCAGTTATTCGATAGGGGGCACTGAAGCTTTCTTT.

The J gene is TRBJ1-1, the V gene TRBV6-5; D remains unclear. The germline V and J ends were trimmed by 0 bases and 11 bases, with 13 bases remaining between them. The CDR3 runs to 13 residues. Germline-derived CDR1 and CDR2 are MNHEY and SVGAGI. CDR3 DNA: TGTGCCAGCAGTTACTCGACGGGGTGGGGTGCTTTCTTT. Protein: CASSYSTGWGAFF.

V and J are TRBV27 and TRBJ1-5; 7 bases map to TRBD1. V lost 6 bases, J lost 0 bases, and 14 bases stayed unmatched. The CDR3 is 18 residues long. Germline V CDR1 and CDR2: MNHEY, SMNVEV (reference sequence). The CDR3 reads CASSDEEDRRFSNQPQHF. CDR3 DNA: TGTGCCAGCAGCGATGAAGAGGACAGGAGGTTTAGCAATCAGCCCCAGCATTTT.

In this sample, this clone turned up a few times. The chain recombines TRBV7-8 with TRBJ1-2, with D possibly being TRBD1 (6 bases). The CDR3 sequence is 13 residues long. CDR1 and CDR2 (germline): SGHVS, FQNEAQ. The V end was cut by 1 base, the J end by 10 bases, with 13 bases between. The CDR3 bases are TGTGCCAGCAGCTTAGGGCTACAGGGATACTACACCTTC. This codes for CASSLGLQGYYTF.

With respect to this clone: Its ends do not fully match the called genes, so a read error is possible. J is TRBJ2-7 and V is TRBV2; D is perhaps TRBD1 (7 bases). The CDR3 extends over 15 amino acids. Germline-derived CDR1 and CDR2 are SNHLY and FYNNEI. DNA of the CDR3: TGTGCCAGCAATGAAAGACAGGGAGGCTACTACGAGCAGTACTTC. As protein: CASNERQGGYYEQYF. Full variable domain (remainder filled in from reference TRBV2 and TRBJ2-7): EPEVTQTPSHQVTQMGQEVILRCVPISNHLYFYWYRQILGQKVEFLVSFYNNEISEKSEIFDDQFSVERPDGSNFTLKIRSTKLEDSAMYFCASNERQGGYYEQYFGPGTRLTVT.

The CDR3 nucleotides read TGCGCCAGCAGCTTGTACGGGGAATCGTCCTACAATGAGCAGTTCTTC. Its translation is CASSLYGESSYNEQFF. The rearrangement links TRBV5-1 to TRBJ2-1, with a tentative D call TRBD2 (5 bases). The CDR3 totals 16 residues. The germline gives CDR1 SGHRS, CDR2 YFSETQ. V shed 1 base and J shed 1 base, with 12 bases lying between them.

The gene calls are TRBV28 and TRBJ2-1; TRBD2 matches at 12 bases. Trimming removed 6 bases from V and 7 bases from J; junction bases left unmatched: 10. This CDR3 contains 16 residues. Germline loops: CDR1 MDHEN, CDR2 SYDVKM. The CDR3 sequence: CASSPSSGRAGNEQFF. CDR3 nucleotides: TGTGCCAGCAGCCCCTCTAGCGGGAGGGCTGGTAATGAGCAGTTCTTC.

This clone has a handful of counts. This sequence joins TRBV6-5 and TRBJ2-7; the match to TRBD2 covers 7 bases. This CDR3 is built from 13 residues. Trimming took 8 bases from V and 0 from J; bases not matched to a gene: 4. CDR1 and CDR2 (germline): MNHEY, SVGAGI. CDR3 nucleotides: TGTGCCAGCGCCGGGGGGTACTCCTACGAGCAGTACTTC. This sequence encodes CASAGGYSYEQYF.

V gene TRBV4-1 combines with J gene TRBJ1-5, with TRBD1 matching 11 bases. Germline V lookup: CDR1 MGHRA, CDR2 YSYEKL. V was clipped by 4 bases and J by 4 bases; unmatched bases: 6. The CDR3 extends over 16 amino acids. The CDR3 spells CASSPRDRGWNQPQHF. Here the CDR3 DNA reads TGCGCCAGCAGCCCCCGGGACAGGGGGTGGAATCAGCCCCAGCATTTT.

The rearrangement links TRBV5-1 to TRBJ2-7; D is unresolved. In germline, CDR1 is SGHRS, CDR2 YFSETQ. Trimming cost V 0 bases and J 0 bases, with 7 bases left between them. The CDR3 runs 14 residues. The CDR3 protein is CASSLDQISYEQYF. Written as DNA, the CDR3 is TGCGCCAGCAGCTTGGATCAGATCTCCTACGAGCAGTACTTC. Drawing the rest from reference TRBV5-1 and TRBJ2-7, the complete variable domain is KAGVTQTPRYLIKTRGQQVTLSCSPISGHRSVSWYQQTPGQGLQFLFEYFSETQRNKGNFPGRFSGRQFSNSRSEMNVSTLELGDSALYLCASSLDQISYEQYFGPGTRLTVT.

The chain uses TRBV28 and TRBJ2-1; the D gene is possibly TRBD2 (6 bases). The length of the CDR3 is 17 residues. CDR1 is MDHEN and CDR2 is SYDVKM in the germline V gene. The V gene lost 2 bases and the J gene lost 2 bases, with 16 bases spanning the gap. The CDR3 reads CASSLPGAGSTYNEQFF. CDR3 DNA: TGTGCCAGCAGTTTACCGGGAGCGGGCTCAACCTACAATGAGCAGTTCTTC.

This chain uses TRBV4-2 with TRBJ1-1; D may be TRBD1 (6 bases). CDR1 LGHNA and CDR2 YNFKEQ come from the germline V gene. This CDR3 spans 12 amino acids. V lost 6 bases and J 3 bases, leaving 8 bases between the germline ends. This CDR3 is CASRRTDTEAFF. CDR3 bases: TGTGCCAGCAGGCGGACAGACACTGAAGCTTTCTTT.

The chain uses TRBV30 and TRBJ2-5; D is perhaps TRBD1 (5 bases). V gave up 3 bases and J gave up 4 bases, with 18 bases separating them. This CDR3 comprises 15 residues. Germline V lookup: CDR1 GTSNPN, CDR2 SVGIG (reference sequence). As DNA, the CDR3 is TGTGCCTGGAGCACCTGGCAGGGTAGGGGAGAGACCCAGTACTTC. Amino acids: CAWSTWQGRGETQYF.

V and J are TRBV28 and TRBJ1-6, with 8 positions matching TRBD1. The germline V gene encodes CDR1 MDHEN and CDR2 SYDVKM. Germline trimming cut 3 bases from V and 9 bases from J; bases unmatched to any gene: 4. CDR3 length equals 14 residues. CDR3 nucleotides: TGTGCCAGCAGTTTGGACAGGGAGATTTCACCCCTCCACTTT. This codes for CASSLDREISPLHF.

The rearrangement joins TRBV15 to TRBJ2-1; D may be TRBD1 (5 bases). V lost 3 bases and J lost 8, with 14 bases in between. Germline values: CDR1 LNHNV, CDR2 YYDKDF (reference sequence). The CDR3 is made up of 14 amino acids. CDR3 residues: CATSSRVLWDEQFF. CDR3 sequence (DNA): TGTGCCACCAGCAGCAGGGTACTTTGGGATGAGCAGTTCTTC. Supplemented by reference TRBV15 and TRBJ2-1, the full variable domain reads DAMVIQNPRYQVTQFGKPVTLSCSQTLNHNVMYWYQQKSSQAPKLLFHYYDKDFNNEADTPDNFQSRRPNTSFCFLDIRSPGLGDTAMYLCATSSRVLWDEQFFGPGTRLTVL.